One and the same sample provided the 16 T cell receptor beta chains below, sequenced in a study of cytomegalovirus exposure and HLA in healthy donors. The PCR ran on 60 Vbeta and 13 Jbeta primers. Here immunoSEQ multiplex PCR was the method, and the copy in TCRdb shows in-frame clones only, minus some. The sample yields some 95,000 clones, about three quarters seen once. The sequencing input was PBMCs. The receptors shown here come from a middle-aged man in good health and CMV-seropositive.

The chain joins TRBV7-8 to TRBJ1-5; D gene ambiguous. The V gene lost 2 bases and the J gene lost 0 bases, with 11 bases spanning the gap. CDR1 SGHVS and CDR2 FQNEAQ come from the germline V gene. The CDR3 has 16 amino acids. CDR3 sequence: CASSLLGSNSNQPQHF. Here the CDR3 DNA reads TGTGCCAGCAGCTTATTGGGCAGCAATAGCAATCAGCCCCAGCATTTT.

V and J are TRBV9 and TRBJ2-5; the D gene is possibly TRBD1 (5 bases). Germline V lookup: CDR1 SGDLS, CDR2 YYNGEE. The length of the CDR3 is 16 residues. With 5 bases removed from V and 5 bases from J, the gap between germline ends came to 22 bases. CDR3: CASRDQPAPGWETQYF. The CDR3 DNA reads TGTGCCAGCAGAGATCAACCGGCACCAGGGTGGGAGACCCAGTACTTC.

This chain joins TRBV10-3 and TRBJ2-7; D uncertain. V lost 0 bases to trimming and J lost 0 bases, with 6 bases between them. Germline V gene sequence: CDR1 ENHRY, CDR2 SYGVKD. There are 14 residues in the CDR3. CDR3: CAISESADSYEQYF. In DNA, the CDR3 is TGTGCCATCAGTGAGTCGGCAGACTCCTACGAGCAGTACTTC.

The rearrangement joins TRBV20-1 to TRBJ2-1; D not certain. The CDR3 covers 11 residues. Germline values: CDR1 DFQATT, CDR2 SNEGSKA (reference sequence). With 4 bases removed from V and 9 bases from J, the gap between germline ends came to 10 bases. CDR3 in DNA: TGCAGTGCTATGCCCTTCAGTGAGCAGTTCTTC. Translated, it gives CSAMPFSEQFF.

V usage is TRBV25-1 and J usage is TRBJ1-2, with D possibly matching TRBD1 (6 bases). The germline CDR1 and CDR2 sequences are MGHDK and SYGVNS. The CDR3 totals 14 residues. With 3 bases removed from V and 8 bases from J, the gap between germline ends came to 16 bases. The CDR3 region is CASSEPTGGRGYTF. In DNA form, the CDR3 reads TGTGCCAGCAGTGAGCCGACAGGCGGACGCGGCTACACCTTC.

The J gene is TRBJ1-4, the V gene TRBV19; 7 bases fit TRBD1. The germline CDR1 and CDR2 sequences are LNHDA and SQIVND (reference sequence). CDR3 size: 16 residues. The J segment lost 10 bases and the V segment lost 3 bases, leaving 14 bases of the junction unmatched. CDR3 sequence reads: CASSMGTAGGGRKLFF. The CDR3, as DNA: TGTGCCAGTAGTATGGGGACAGCTGGAGGGGGAAGAAAACTGTTTTTT. The full variable domain, its missing parts supplied by reference TRBV19 and TRBJ1-4, is DGGITQSPKYLFRKEGQNVTLSCEQNLNHDAMYWYRQDPGQGLRLIYYSQIVNDFQKGDIAEGYSVSREKKESFPLTVTSAQKNPTAFYLCASSMGTAGGGRKLFFGSGTQLSVL.

The V and J genes are TRBV19 and TRBJ1-2, with D hard to call. With 3 bases removed from V and 3 bases from J, the gap between germline ends came to 11 bases. The CDR3 consists of 14 residues. From germline, CDR1 is LNHDA and CDR2 SQIVND (reference sequence). The CDR3 nucleotides are TGTGCCAGTAGTATCGCGGGATTTCACTATGGCTACACCTTC. The encoded protein is CASSIAGFHYGYTF.

V gene TRBV4-2 combines with J gene TRBJ1-2; 7 bases agree with TRBD1. The CDR3 sequence is 14 residues long. The V segment lost 3 bases and the J segment 7 bases; nucleotides outside the gene matches: 8. CDR1 and CDR2 from the germline V gene are LGHNA and YNFKEQ. DNA of the CDR3: TGTGCCAGCAGCCACAACACAGGGGTATCTGGCTACACCTTC. Protein: CASSHNTGVSGYTF.

The J gene is TRBJ2-1, the V gene TRBV27, with D possibly matching TRBD1 (5 bases). Trimming removed 5 bases from V and 4 bases from J, with 6 bases in between. Germline loops: CDR1 MNHEY, CDR2 SMNVEV (reference sequence). The CDR3 is 12 amino acids. The DNA for the CDR3 is TGTGCCAGCAGTAACAGGTACAATGAGCAGTTCTTC. This gives the protein CASSNRYNEQFF.

This clone was counted a few times. The chain combines TRBV11-2 with TRBJ1-6; weak D call: TRBD1 (6 bases). Germline V lookup: CDR1 SGHAT, CDR2 FQNNGV. The V gene lost 5 bases and the J gene lost 7 bases, with 12 bases spanning the gap. The CDR3 has 14 residues. CDR3 nucleotide sequence: TGTGCCAGCAGCACGACCGGGACAAATTCACCCCTCCACTTT. The encoded protein is CASSTTGTNSPLHF.

V usage is TRBV7-9 and J usage is TRBJ2-7; D is possibly TRBD2 (6 bases). V lost 3 bases and J lost 6, with 18 bases in between. The CDR3 is made up of 15 amino acids. From germline, CDR1 is SEHNR and CDR2 FQNEAQ (reference sequence). CDR3 region: CASSLRRGGILEQYF. The CDR3 DNA sequence: TGTGCCAGCAGCTTGCGTAGGGGAGGAATCCTCGAGCAGTACTTC.

This clone was counted once. The chain couples TRBV18 to TRBJ2-7, with D tentatively TRBD1 (6 bases). Trimming took 2 bases from V and 7 from J, leaving 18 bases between them. CDR1 and CDR2 from the germline V gene are KGHSH and LQKENI. The CDR3 sequence is 15 residues long. CDR3 amino acids: CASSPKAQGRIEQYF. As DNA, the CDR3 is TGTGCCAGCTCACCAAAGGCACAGGGTCGGATTGAGCAGTACTTC.

The chain couples TRBV4-1 to TRBJ2-7; D possibly corresponds to TRBD2 (5 bases). CDR3 size: 17 residues. The germline V gene encodes CDR1 MGHRA and CDR2 YSYEKL. V shed 3 bases and J shed 1 base, with 19 bases lying between them. CDR3 protein: CASSQKTGIQWSYEQYF. The CDR3, as DNA: TGCGCCAGCAGCCAGAAAACCGGGATCCAATGGTCCTACGAGCAGTACTTC.

This chain connects TRBV6-5 to TRBJ1-6, with TRBD1 matching over 7 bases. CDR1 MNHEY and CDR2 SVGAGI come from the germline V gene. Germline trimming cut 5 bases from V and 1 base from J; bases unmatched to any gene: 2. CDR3 length: 15 residues. Written as DNA, the CDR3 is TGTGCCAGCAGTCGACAGGGATCCTATAATTCACCCCTCCACTTT. Encoded protein: CASSRQGSYNSPLHF.

This clone came up once. The J gene is TRBJ2-7, the V gene TRBV9; no clear D gene. Germline CDR1 is SGDLS and CDR2 is YYNGEE. This CDR3 region has 13 residues. The germline V and J ends were trimmed by 2 bases and 6 bases, with 12 bases remaining between them. This chain's CDR3 is CASSVQVDREQYF. Here the CDR3 DNA reads TGTGCCAGCAGCGTCCAGGTCGACCGCGAGCAGTACTTC.

The rearrangement joins TRBV7-2 to TRBJ1-2, with a weak D call TRBD1 (6 bases). Trimming pared 3 bases from V and 0 bases from J, leaving 14 bases between. This CDR3 has 16 amino acids. Looked up from germline, CDR1 is SGHTA and CDR2 is FQGNSA. CDR3 nucleotides: TGTGCCAGCAGCTTGGAAACGACAGGACCTAACTATGGCTACACCTTC. This sequence encodes CASSLETTGPNYGYTF.